The clone carrying this T cell receptor beta chain was seen only a few times. The participants were between roughly 18 and 100 years old and came from 24 US areas. In the study's own analysis: Estimates of nucleated cell counts were drawn from the amplification of reference gene primers. Sequencing used immunoSEQ multiplex PCR; TCRdb keeps in-frame clones, though not all of them. V, J and clone size reflect that table, while D and trimming were determined from the DNA. The sample lists 220,000 or so clones; roughly four fifths were seen once. The data originate from a study of blood T cell repertoires in COVID-19. Study in general: The cDNA or gDNA used as material had been derived from T cells, B-cell-depleted T cells, or PBMCs.

V shed 2 bases and J shed 5 bases, with 10 bases lying between them. This CDR3 has 14 amino acids. The V gene's germline CDR1 is SNHLY and CDR2 FYNNEI. This receptor was taken from a woman between 35 and 50 years old with acute COVID-19. Sequenced input: PBMCs or T cells enriched from blood (not recorded which). This chain connects TRBV2 to TRBJ2-1; D gene uncertain. CDR3 in amino acids: CASSELVRHNEQFF. CDR3 DNA: TGTGCCAGCAGTGAACTAGTTAGGCACAATGAGCAGTTCTTC.